A selection of T cell receptor beta chains follows, all from one sample in a study of shared clonotypes between healthy human individuals. Assay: immunoSEQ multiplex PCR; the TCRdb copy retains only in-frame clones and omits some. The data show under 2.5 million clones, around 90% seen once. Sequencing used naive CD4+ T cells from PBMCs. The source is a man younger than 35 in good health. Some clones in this sample may be carry-over from other donors' samples. CDR3s include the opening cysteine and the closing phenylalanine or tryptophan. D genes are given only for firm matches. Only some rows state a clone size, as once, few, many or a class for expanded clones.

D gene	clone size	J gene	V gene	CDR3 protein	CDR3 DNA
TRBD1	.	TRBJ2-7	TRBV5-1	CASSLGQPNYEQYF	TGCGCCAGCAGCCTGGGACAGCCTAACTACGAGCAGTACTTC
.	.	TRBJ1-1	TRBV19	CASTLTGTNTEAFF	TGTGCCAGTACCCTCACCGGGACGAACACTGAAGCTTTCTTT
TRBD1	.	TRBJ1-1	TRBV19	CASSMDRGTEAFF	TGTGCCAGTAGTATGGACAGGGGCACTGAAGCTTTCTTT
TRBD2	.	TRBJ2-7	TRBV7-9	CASSLERDSIGLYEQYF	TGTGCCAGCAGCTTAGAGCGGGACTCTATCGGTCTCTACGAGCAGTACTTC
.	.	TRBJ2-3	TRBV19	CASSRLTDTQYF	TGTGCCAGTAGTAGACTCACAGATACGCAGTATTTT
.	.	TRBJ2-3	TRBV30	CAWSVIIGDTQYF	TGTGCCTGGAGTGTCATCATCGGAGATACGCAGTATTTT
.	once	TRBJ2-5	TRBV18	CASSPQLQETQYF	TGTGCCAGCTCACCACAGCTTCAAGAGACCCAGTACTTC
TRBD1	.	TRBJ1-4	TRBV18	CASSPLRDRVKLFF	TGTGCCAGCTCACCCCTTCGCGACAGGGTAAAACTGTTTTTT
.	.	TRBJ2-1	TRBV29-1	CSVEGGTGSYNEQFF	TGCAGCGTGGAGGGGGGGACTGGCTCCTACAATGAGCAGTTCTTC
.	.	TRBJ1-2	TRBV6-1	CASTPQAPLNYGYTF	TGTGCCAGCACCCCCCAGGCACCCCTAAACTATGGCTACACCTTC
TRBD2	once	TRBJ2-7	TRBV10-2	CASRGNGLAEEQYF	TGCGCCAGCAGGGGGAATGGACTAGCGGAAGAGCAGTACTTC
.	.	TRBJ2-1	TRBV5-5	CASSLEQFYNEQFF	TGTGCCAGCAGCTTGGAACAATTCTACAATGAGCAGTTCTTC
.	.	TRBJ1-3	TRBV6-5	CASSLGAGNTIYF	TGTGCCAGCAGTTTGGGGGCTGGAAACACCATATATTTT
TRBD1	.	TRBJ2-2	TRBV25-1	CASSDGARTGNTGELFF	TGTGCCAGCAGTGATGGGGCGAGGACAGGGAACACCGGGGAGCTGTTTTTT
.	once	TRBJ1-4	TRBV9	CASSVAATNEKLFF	TGTGCCAGCAGCGTAGCCGCAACTAATGAAAAACTGTTTTTT
.	.	TRBJ1-2	TRBV14	CASSQNQGYGYTF	TGTGCCAGCAGCCAAAATCAGGGCTATGGCTACACCTTC
.	.	TRBJ2-1	TRBV5-1	CASGGGHTYNEQFF	TGCGCCAGCGGTGGCGGGCACACCTACAATGAGCAGTTCTTC
TRBD1	.	TRBJ1-4	TRBV7-6	CASSSYRGLGEKLFF	TGTGCCAGCAGCTCATACAGGGGGCTCGGTGAAAAACTGTTTTTT
.	.	TRBJ2-7	TRBV2	CASSEQGIGYEQYF	TGTGCCAGCAGTGAACAGGGGATAGGATACGAGCAGTACTTC
.	.	TRBJ1-2	TRBV7-8	CASSLVRDGYTF	TGTGCCAGCAGCCTGGTCAGGGATGGCTACACCTTC
TRBD1	.	TRBJ1-5	TRBV6-5	CASSTDRNSNQPQHF	TGTGCCAGCTCAACGGACAGGAATAGCAATCAGCCCCAGCATTTT
TRBD1	.	TRBJ2-7	TRBV29-1	CSAQKDRGPYEQYF	TGCAGCGCCCAGAAGGACAGGGGCCCCTACGAGCAGTACTTC
.	once	TRBJ1-3	TRBV7-2	CASSQRGGGTIYF	TGTGCCAGCAGCCAGAGGGGGGGAGGCACCATATATTTT
.	.	TRBJ2-1	TRBV29-1	CSVRTEEQFF	TGCAGCGTAAGAACAGAAGAGCAGTTCTTC
.	.	TRBJ2-3	TRBV7-3	CASSLGSTDTQYF	TGTGCCAGCAGCTTGGGCAGCACAGATACGCAGTATTTT
TRBD2	.	TRBJ2-3	TRBV11-3	CASSSRLAEGTDTQYF	TGTGCCAGCAGCTCTAGACTAGCGGAGGGCACAGATACGCAGTATTTT
TRBD1	.	TRBJ1-1	TRBV19	CASKDRGRGTEAFF	TGTGCCAGTAAGGACAGGGGAAGAGGCACTGAAGCTTTCTTT
TRBD2	.	TRBJ2-5	TRBV9	CASSVSAREGGETQYF	TGTGCCAGCAGCGTTTCAGCCCGGGAGGGTGGGGAGACCCAGTACTTC
.	.	TRBJ2-3	TRBV27	CASSLIGTSTDTQYF	TGTGCCAGCAGTCTTATCGGTACCAGCACAGATACGCAGTATTTT
TRBD1	.	TRBJ1-5	TRBV28	CASSFSGTVPYQPQHF	TGTGCCAGCAGTTTCTCCGGGACAGTTCCCTATCAGCCCCAGCATTTT
.	.	TRBJ2-1	TRBV28	CASSIISAGTNEQFF	TGTGCCAGCAGTATTATATCGGCGGGGACCAATGAGCAGTTCTTC
.	once	TRBJ1-4	TRBV5-1	CASSLGQKGEKLFF	TGCGCCAGCAGCTTGGGGCAAAAAGGTGAAAAACTGTTTTTT
TRBD1	once	TRBJ1-2	TRBV9	CASSAHADRGGGYTF	TGTGCCAGCAGCGCCCATGCGGACAGGGGCGGTGGCTACACCTTC
.	few	TRBJ1-1	TRBV11-2	CASSLDVTEAFF	TGTGCCAGCAGCTTAGATGTCACTGAAGCTTTCTTT
.	.	TRBJ1-3	TRBV4-1	CASSQDSRTSGNTIYF	TGCGCCAGCAGCCAAGATTCTCGGACCTCTGGAAACACCATATATTTT
.	few	TRBJ1-1	TRBV29-1	CSVEPRQGNTEAFF	TGCAGCGTTGAACCCCGCCAGGGGAACACTGAAGCTTTCTTT
.	.	TRBJ2-1	TRBV18	CASSQTGSLDEQFF	TGTGCCAGCTCACAGACCGGGAGTCTCGATGAGCAGTTCTTC
.	.	TRBJ1-1	TRBV6-6	CASSYSDRVEAFF	TGTGCCAGCAGTTACTCAGACCGGGTAGAAGCTTTCTTT
.	.	TRBJ2-7	TRBV14	CASSQGLGRGAYEQYF	TGTGCCAGCAGCCAAGGGTTAGGCAGGGGGGCCTACGAGCAGTACTTC
TRBD1	.	TRBJ1-5	TRBV2	CASSEDRGQPQHF	TGTGCCAGCAGTGAGGACAGGGGTCAGCCCCAGCATTTT
.	.	TRBJ1-4	TRBV6-5	CASTPYGEKLFF	TGTGCCAGCACCCCCTACGGTGAAAAACTGTTTTTT
.	.	TRBJ1-4	TRBV7-9	CASAKGGPAVEKLFF	TGTGCCAGCGCCAAGGGGGGGCCGGCGGTTGAAAAACTGTTTTTT
.	.	TRBJ2-3	TRBV7-8	CASSFRTDTQYF	TGTGCCAGCAGCTTTCGAACAGATACGCAGTATTTT
.	.	TRBJ1-1	TRBV27	CASWEVAENTEAFF	TGTGCCAGCTGGGAGGTGGCGGAGAACACTGAAGCTTTCTTT
TRBD2	.	TRBJ2-1	TRBV11-2	CASSRTGGGSSDEQFF	TGTGCCAGCAGCCGGACCGGGGGGGGTAGTAGCGATGAGCAGTTCTTC
TRBD2	.	TRBJ2-1	TRBV7-6	CASSLVIAGGPNYNEQFF	TGTGCCAGCAGCTTAGTTATAGCGGGAGGGCCGAATTACAATGAGCAGTTCTTC
TRBD1	.	TRBJ1-1	TRBV28	CASSQPTGGRTEAFF	TGTGCCAGCAGTCAACCCACAGGGGGAAGGACTGAAGCTTTCTTT
.	.	TRBJ1-2	TRBV15	CATSRPPGDYGYTF	TGTGCCACCAGCAGACCTCCAGGGGACTATGGCTACACCTTC
TRBD2	.	TRBJ2-1	TRBV6-5	CASSLAGAGYNEQFF	TGTGCCAGCAGTTTAGCGGGAGCTGGCTACAATGAGCAGTTCTTC
.	.	TRBJ2-7	TRBV30	CAWTFTDSGEQYF	TGTGCCTGGACCTTTACCGACAGTGGCGAGCAGTACTTC
.	.	TRBJ1-2	TRBV27	CASSFAGTIQGYTF	TGTGCCAGCAGTTTCGCCGGGACGATCCAGGGCTACACCTTC
TRBD1	few	TRBJ2-7	TRBV19	CASSRQGGEQYF	TGTGCCAGTAGCAGACAGGGGGGCGAGCAGTACTTC
TRBD2	.	TRBJ2-7	TRBV9	CASSVESSGREYF	TGTGCCAGCAGCGTAGAATCCAGCGGGAGAGAGTACTTC
.	.	TRBJ2-3	TRBV5-1	CASSRGDSTDTQYF	TGCGCCAGCAGCCGAGGGGATAGCACAGATACGCAGTATTTT
TRBD1	.	TRBJ2-1	TRBV6-5	CASSLQGAWYNEQFF	TGTGCCAGCAGTCTTCAGGGGGCGTGGTACAATGAGCAGTTCTTC
.	.	TRBJ1-1	TRBV19	CASTITRDANTEAFF	TGTGCCAGTACCATCACCCGGGACGCGAACACTGAAGCTTTCTTT
.	.	TRBJ2-1	TRBV5-1	CASSPGGQANEQFF	TGCGCCAGCAGCCCCGGCGGGCAGGCCAATGAGCAGTTCTTC
.	.	TRBJ1-1	TRBV28	CASSLGTTEAFF	TGTGCCAGCAGCCTCGGGACAACCGAAGCTTTCTTT